These 16 T cell receptor beta chains share one sample of origin, sequenced in a study of long-term antiretroviral therapy in people with HIV. Runs used v3.0 of the immunoSEQ assay and were done at survey level. Sequenced by immunoSEQ multiplex PCR; TCRdb stores in-frame clones only, minus some. The sample carries 25,000 to 35,000 clones, over 80% recorded once. The source was unsorted PBMCs, collected 2.7 to 2.9 years after starting antiretroviral therapy. These receptors came from a man aged 25-40 years with HIV.

The chain has TRBV5-4 and TRBJ2-2; possible D gene TRBD1, 6 bases. Trimming removed 4 bases from V and 3 bases from J, with 10 bases in between. This CDR3 is built from 14 residues. Per the germline V gene, CDR1 is SGHNT and CDR2 is YYREEE (reference sequence). The CDR3 nucleotides are TGTGCCAGCAGCACGGGACAACACACCGGGGAGCTGTTTTTT. It codes for CASSTGQHTGELFF.

This chain uses TRBV6-5 with TRBJ2-1; D may match TRBD1 or TRBD2 (6 bases each). The V gene's germline CDR1 is MNHEY and CDR2 SVGAGI. V was shortened by 8 bases and J by 0 bases, with 11 bases between the two germline ends. The CDR3 sequence is 14 residues long. CDR3 sequence (DNA): TGTGCCAGCCGGGGGCCGAGCTCCTACAATGAGCAGTTCTTC. Translating it yields CASRGPSSYNEQFF.

The genes are TRBV7-3 and TRBJ1-2; 8 bases map to TRBD1. With 5 bases clipped from V and 3 bases from J, the junction kept 17 bases outside the gene matches. The germline CDR1 and CDR2 sequences are SGHTA and FQGTGA. This CDR3 has 18 residues. CDR3: CASSIAVGDPDRDYGYTF. DNA of the CDR3: TGTGCCAGCAGCATAGCCGTCGGGGATCCGGACAGGGACTATGGCTACACCTTC.

To note about this clone: A read error may account for a junction end that differs from germline. The V call is TRBV7-7, the J call TRBJ2-1, with D possibly TRBD2 on 6 matching bases. The CDR3 loop spans 14 amino acids. Germline loops: CDR1 SSHAT, CDR2 FNYEAQ (reference sequence). This CDR3 reads CASSLLGAGNEQFF. For the CDR3, the DNA is TGTGCTAGCAGCTTGTTAGGGGCGGGGAATGAGCAGTTCTTC. The full variable domain, with the rest looked up from reference TRBV7-7 and TRBJ2-1, is GAGVSQSPRYKVTKRGQDVTLRCDPISSHATLYWYQQALGQGPEFLTYFNYEAQPDKSGLPSDRFSAERPEGSISTLTIQRTEQRDSAMYRCASSLLGAGNEQFFGPGTRLTVL.

The chain has TRBV7-8 and TRBJ1-5; possibly TRBD1 for D (5 bases). V lost 2 bases and J 6 bases, leaving 20 bases between the germline ends. Germline CDR1 reads SGHVS; CDR2 reads FQNEAQ. The CDR3 has 17 residues. DNA for the CDR3: TGTGCCAGCAGCTTAAGAACTCAGGGAGTTTTGCTTCAGCCCCAGCATTTT. Translation gives CASSLRTQGVLLQPQHF.

The genes are TRBV5-4 and TRBJ1-1; TRBD1 is a possible D gene (6 bases). V lost 3 bases to trimming and J lost 4 bases, with 13 bases between them. The CDR3 totals 14 residues. Germline CDR1 and CDR2: SGHNT and YYREEE (reference sequence). Here the CDR3 DNA reads TGTGCCAGCAGCTCCGGGACACACCTCACTGAAGCTTTCTTT. Residues: CASSSGTHLTEAFF.

V and J are TRBV25-1 and TRBJ2-1; 10 bases align to TRBD2. Germline V CDR1 and CDR2: MGHDK, SYGVNS. V trimming: 4 bases; J trimming: 2 bases; junction bases outside the gene matches: 2. The CDR3 is 15 residues long. CDR3 sequence reads: CASSAAGGPYNEQFF. DNA for the CDR3: TGTGCCAGCAGTGCAGCGGGAGGGCCCTACAATGAGCAGTTCTTC.

The chain carries TRBV28 and TRBJ1-5; TRBD1 matches 7 bases. The CDR3 extends over 16 amino acids. V was clipped by 2 bases and J by 6 bases; unmatched bases: 10. CDR1 is MDHEN and CDR2 is SYDVKM in the germline V gene. DNA of the CDR3: TGTGCCAGCAGTTTAAGGGGAGGGGGCGGGGGTCAGCCCCAGCATTTT. Amino acid sequence: CASSLRGGGGGQPQHF.

This sequence joins TRBV7-2 and TRBJ2-1, with D perhaps matching TRBD2 (5 bases). Germline CDR1 and CDR2: SGHTA and FQGNSA. The CDR3 contains 16 residues. V dropped 5 bases and J dropped 4 bases, with 18 bases sitting between them. The CDR3 protein is CASSPLLGSGYNEQFF. The CDR3 coding sequence is TGTGCCAGCAGCCCTCTACTAGGATCAGGTTACAATGAGCAGTTCTTC.

The CDR3 reads CASSLDAPVTGVTGNQPQHF. The CDR3 bases are TGTGCCAGCAGTCTAGATGCCCCAGTCACAGGGGTAACGGGCAATCAGCCCCAGCATTTT. The chain uses TRBV27 and TRBJ1-5; 7 bases match TRBD1. CDR1 and CDR2 (germline): MNHEY, SMNVEV (reference sequence). The V segment lost 5 bases and the J segment 2 bases; nucleotides outside the gene matches: 21. CDR3 length equals 20 residues.

The chain joins TRBV28 to TRBJ2-5; weak D call: TRBD2 (6 bases). Trimming cost V 6 bases and J 7 bases, with 24 bases left between them. The germline V gene has CDR1 MDHEN and CDR2 SYDVKM. The CDR3 is made up of 16 amino acids. The CDR3 region has the DNA TGTGCCAGCAGCCCCGAGGCGGGGCGCCCAGCTTCGACCCAGTACTTC. Amino acid sequence: CASSPEAGRPASTQYF.

This clone has only one observation. J is TRBJ1-1 and V is TRBV5-1; 8 nucleotides match TRBD1. After removal of 3 bases from V and 4 bases from J, the junction contained 11 bases not matched to a gene. Germline V gene data show CDR1 as SGHRS and CDR2 as YFSETQ. This CDR3 has 16 amino acids. CDR3 sequence: CASSSGNDRGTTEAFF. As DNA, the CDR3 is TGCGCCAGCAGCTCTGGGAACGACAGGGGCACCACTGAAGCTTTCTTT.

This chain uses TRBV13 with TRBJ2-7, with 10 bases that match TRBD1. The CDR3 has 17 residues. Germline V lookup: CDR1 PRHDT, CDR2 FYEKMQ (reference sequence). J lost 0 bases, V lost 5 bases, and 10 bases had no gene match. DNA of the CDR3: TGTGCCAGCAGCACATACGGGACAGGGGCTACCTCCTACGAGCAGTACTTC. Translating it yields CASSTYGTGATSYEQYF.

There are a few counts of this clone. The chain recombines TRBV5-6 with TRBJ1-5, with TRBD1 matching over 7 bases. The CDR3 totals 14 residues. The germline V gene encodes CDR1 SGHDT and CDR2 YYEEEE. V was clipped by 1 base and J by 6 bases; unmatched bases: 4. The CDR3 region is CASSLQGGGQPQHF. For the CDR3, the DNA is TGTGCCAGCAGCTTGCAGGGGGGGGGTCAGCCCCAGCATTTT. Drawing the rest from reference TRBV5-6 and TRBJ1-5, the complete variable domain is DAGVTQSPTHLIKTRGQQVTLRCSPKSGHDTVSWYQQALGQGPQFIFQYYEEEERQRGNFPDRFSGHQFPNYSSELNVNALLLGDSALYLCASSLQGGGQPQHFGDGTRLSIL.

The chain links TRBV30 to TRBJ1-1; D remains unclear. The ends were cut back, 2 bases at V and 7 bases at J, with 11 bases in the middle. The CDR3 sequence is 12 residues long. Germline values: CDR1 GTSNPN, CDR2 SVGIG (reference sequence). The CDR3 region has the DNA TGTGCCTGGAGTTGGGATTTGGGTGAAGCTTTCTTT. It specifies CAWSWDLGEAFF.

The chain carries TRBV28 and TRBJ2-5; 10 bases match TRBD1. V trimming: 6 bases; J trimming: 7 bases; junction bases outside the gene matches: 14. The CDR3 is made up of 16 amino acids. CDR1 and CDR2 (germline): MDHEN, SYDVKM. In DNA form, the CDR3 reads TGTGCCAGCAGACAAATGGGACAGGGGAAAAGAGGGACCCAGTACTTC. Its protein product is CASRQMGQGKRGTQYF.